A selection of T cell receptor beta chains follows, all from one sample in a study of cytomegalovirus exposure and HLA in healthy donors. The data were produced by immunoSEQ multiplex PCR, yet TCRdb's version contains in-frame clones alone and is incomplete. Counted here are some 270,000 clones, under 90% occurring once; the ten biggest clones make up roughly 0.31%. The sequenced material came from PBMCs. The receptors stem from a girl aged 2-10 years in good health and CMV-seronegative. Both conserved end residues are part of each CDR3. The order of the fields is V gene, clone size, J gene, D gene, CDR3 DNA, CDR3 protein. A D gene is named only where the DNA matches it firmly. Expanded clones are given a class, and other clones once, few, many or no size at all.

V gene: TRBV5-5
clone size: few
J gene: TRBJ2-2
D gene: TRBD2
CDR3 DNA: TGTGCCAGCAGCCTAGCGGGGGGGCTTTCCGGGGAGCTGTTTTTT
CDR3 protein: CASSLAGGLSGELFF

V gene: TRBV5-1
clone size: -
J gene: TRBJ2-3
D gene: -
CDR3 DNA: TGCGCCAGCAAAGTGGGGAGAAGCACAGATACGCAGTATTTT
CDR3 protein: CASKVGRSTDTQYF

V gene: TRBV7-9
clone size: -
J gene: TRBJ2-7
D gene: TRBD1
CDR3 DNA: TGTGCCAGCAGCTTAGACGGACAGGGCGTATACGAGCAGTACTTC
CDR3 protein: CASSLDGQGVYEQYF

V gene: TRBV7-9
clone size: -
J gene: TRBJ2-7
D gene: -
CDR3 DNA: TGTGCCAGCAGCTCGCCAGGTGTGTACGAGCAGTACTTC
CDR3 protein: CASSSPGVYEQYF

V gene: TRBV5-6
clone size: -
J gene: TRBJ1-3
D gene: -
CDR3 DNA: TGTGCCAGCAGCTTGCGGGGGTCCTCTGGAAACACCATATATTTT
CDR3 protein: CASSLRGSSGNTIYF

V gene: TRBV28
clone size: -
J gene: TRBJ1-1
D gene: -
CDR3 DNA: TGTGCCAGCAGTTTATTACAGGCGAAGAACACTGAAGCTTTCTTT
CDR3 protein: CASSLLQAKNTEAFF

V gene: TRBV7-8
clone size: -
J gene: TRBJ2-3
D gene: TRBD2
CDR3 DNA: TGTGCCAGCAGCCCTGGACTAGCGGGAGGGCCGGATACGCAGTATTTT
CDR3 protein: CASSPGLAGGPDTQYF

V gene: TRBV6-5
clone size: -
J gene: TRBJ2-7
D gene: TRBD2
CDR3 DNA: TGTGCCAGCAGTTACTCCCCGGGACTAGCGGCCTACGAGCAGTACTTC
CDR3 protein: CASSYSPGLAAYEQYF

V gene: TRBV30
clone size: -
J gene: TRBJ2-1
D gene: -
CDR3 DNA: TGTGCCTGGAGTGTGTCGGGAGTTAATGAGCAGTTCTTC
CDR3 protein: CAWSVSGVNEQFF

V gene: TRBV18
clone size: -
J gene: TRBJ1-2
D gene: TRBD1
CDR3 DNA: TGTGCCAGCTCACCGCGTCAGACAGGGTCGTATGGCTACACCTTC
CDR3 protein: CASSPRQTGSYGYTF

V gene: TRBV6-6
clone size: -
J gene: TRBJ1-2
D gene: -
CDR3 DNA: TGTGCCAGCAGTTACCGTCTCTATGGCTACACCTTC
CDR3 protein: CASSYRLYGYTF

V gene: TRBV7-6
clone size: -
J gene: TRBJ2-1
D gene: TRBD2
CDR3 DNA: TGTGCCAGCAGCCCCTCTTTCGTACTAGCGGCTTACAATGAGCAGTTCTTC
CDR3 protein: CASSPSFVLAAYNEQFF

V gene: TRBV7-6
clone size: -
J gene: TRBJ1-4
D gene: TRBD1
CDR3 DNA: TGTGCCAGCAGCCAGGGGGTAACTTGGGAAAAACTGTTTTTT
CDR3 protein: CASSQGVTWEKLFF

V gene: TRBV14
clone size: few
J gene: TRBJ1-4
D gene: -
CDR3 DNA: TGTGCCAGCAGCCAAGATTTCCCACTCGGAGGCCTAAATGAAAAACTGTTTTTT
CDR3 protein: CASSQDFPLGGLNEKLFF

V gene: TRBV5-5
clone size: -
J gene: TRBJ2-2
D gene: -
CDR3 DNA: TGTGCCAGCTCCCGAGGGGGGAACACCGGGGAGCTGTTTTTT
CDR3 protein: CASSRGGNTGELFF

V gene: TRBV7-3
clone size: -
J gene: TRBJ2-3
D gene: -
CDR3 DNA: TGTGCCAGCAGCTTCCGATTGGGGGGTTTGGGCACAGATACGCAGTATTTT
CDR3 protein: CASSFRLGGLGTDTQYF

V gene: TRBV2
clone size: -
J gene: TRBJ2-1
D gene: TRBD1
CDR3 DNA: TGTGCCAGCAGTGAAGTCCCGGGACAGAGGGGTTACTCCTACAATGAGCAGTTCTTC
CDR3 protein: CASSEVPGQRGYSYNEQFF

V gene: TRBV27
clone size: -
J gene: TRBJ1-5
D gene: -
CDR3 DNA: TGTGCCAGCGGCGGGGGGGTACACCAGCCCCAGCATTTT
CDR3 protein: CASGGGVHQPQHF

V gene: TRBV19
clone size: few
J gene: TRBJ1-2
D gene: TRBD1
CDR3 DNA: TGTGCCAGTACCGACCCTGGCGGACAGGAAGCTAACTATGGCTACACCTTC
CDR3 protein: CASTDPGGQEANYGYTF

V gene: TRBV7-3
clone size: -
J gene: TRBJ2-1
D gene: -
CDR3 DNA: TGTGCCAGCAGCTTAACTAGCTACAATGAGCAGTTCTTC
CDR3 protein: CASSLTSYNEQFF

V gene: TRBV4-1
clone size: -
J gene: TRBJ1-1
D gene: -
CDR3 DNA: TGCGCCAGCATGGGTCGAAAGGGGGCTTTCTTT
CDR3 protein: CASMGRKGAFF

V gene: TRBV4-2
clone size: -
J gene: TRBJ2-4
D gene: -
CDR3 DNA: TGTGCCAGCAGCCAAGATTACCGGGGTCGGGACATTCAGTACTTC
CDR3 protein: CASSQDYRGRDIQYF

V gene: TRBV7-9
clone size: few
J gene: TRBJ2-5
D gene: -
CDR3 DNA: TGTTCCAGCAGCTGGCTCGCTGACAGCGACAAAGAGACCCAGTACTTC
CDR3 protein: CSSSWLADSDKETQYF

V gene: TRBV5-4
clone size: -
J gene: TRBJ2-1
D gene: TRBD2
CDR3 DNA: TGTGCCAGCAGCGGACTAGCGGTTACGACCTACAATGAGCAGTTCTTC
CDR3 protein: CASSGLAVTTYNEQFF

V gene: TRBV11-1
clone size: -
J gene: TRBJ2-4
D gene: TRBD1
CDR3 DNA: TGTGCCAGCAGCTTAGAGGGGGCGCGGAAAAACATTCAGTACTTC
CDR3 protein: CASSLEGARKNIQYF

V gene: TRBV6-1
clone size: -
J gene: TRBJ2-2
D gene: -
CDR3 DNA: TGTGCCAGCCGTGGACAGATGAACACCGGGGAGCTGTTTTTT
CDR3 protein: CASRGQMNTGELFF

V gene: TRBV7-2
clone size: -
J gene: TRBJ1-2
D gene: TRBD1
CDR3 DNA: TGTGCCAGCAGCTTAGCGCTGCTATTACAGGGGGCGCATGGCTACACCTTC
CDR3 protein: CASSLALLLQGAHGYTF

V gene: TRBV6-1
clone size: -
J gene: TRBJ2-1
D gene: TRBD2
CDR3 DNA: TGTGCCAGCAGTGAACCCTGGCGGGAGGTGAGTAATGAGCAGTTCTTC
CDR3 protein: CASSEPWREVSNEQFF

V gene: TRBV19
clone size: -
J gene: TRBJ1-5
D gene: TRBD1
CDR3 DNA: TGTGCCAGTATTGGGACAGGGCGCAATCAGCCCCAGCATTTT
CDR3 protein: CASIGTGRNQPQHF

V gene: TRBV5-1
clone size: -
J gene: TRBJ2-7
D gene: TRBD2
CDR3 DNA: TGCGCCAGCGGTAGCGGGACCAGCTACGAGCAGTACTTC
CDR3 protein: CASGSGTSYEQYF

V gene: TRBV4-1
clone size: few
J gene: TRBJ2-5
D gene: TRBD2
CDR3 DNA: TGCGCCAGCAGCCTGACCTCGACTAGCGGGGGAAAAGACCAGTACTTC
CDR3 protein: CASSLTSTSGGKDQYF

V gene: TRBV9
clone size: -
J gene: TRBJ1-1
D gene: TRBD1
CDR3 DNA: TGTGCCAGCAGCGTAGGACAGGGGAACACTGAAGCTTTCTTT
CDR3 protein: CASSVGQGNTEAFF

V gene: TRBV7-9
clone size: -
J gene: TRBJ2-7
D gene: TRBD2
CDR3 DNA: TGTTCCAGCAGCTCACACCGGGGTGGGCTAGCGGGAGTCCCCAACGAGCAGTACTTC
CDR3 protein: CSSSSHRGGLAGVPNEQYF

V gene: TRBV6-1
clone size: -
J gene: TRBJ2-2
D gene: -
CDR3 DNA: TGTGCCAGCAGTGGAAGGACATTAAACACCGGGGAGCTGTTTTTT
CDR3 protein: CASSGRTLNTGELFF

V gene: TRBV19
clone size: -
J gene: TRBJ1-2
D gene: -
CDR3 DNA: TGTGCCAGTAGCCCATCCGTTGGGGCCTATGGCTACACCTTC
CDR3 protein: CASSPSVGAYGYTF

V gene: TRBV6-1
clone size: -
J gene: TRBJ1-5
D gene: TRBD1
CDR3 DNA: TGTGCCAGCAGTGAAACTAGGCGGGGACAGGTCTCCCCGCCCCAGCATTTT
CDR3 protein: CASSETRRGQVSPPQHF

V gene: TRBV15
clone size: -
J gene: TRBJ1-5
D gene: -
CDR3 DNA: TGTGCCACCTCTGGACTTACAGGGATGAGCAATCAGCCCCAGCATTTT
CDR3 protein: CATSGLTGMSNQPQHF

V gene: TRBV2
clone size: -
J gene: TRBJ2-3
D gene: TRBD1
CDR3 DNA: TGTGCCAGCAGTGGGACAGGGGTCAGCACAGATACGCAGTATTTT
CDR3 protein: CASSGTGVSTDTQYF

V gene: TRBV10-1
clone size: -
J gene: TRBJ2-1
D gene: TRBD2
CDR3 DNA: TGCGCCAGCAGTGAGTCCGGCGGGAGGGCTTACAATGAGCAGTTCTTC
CDR3 protein: CASSESGGRAYNEQFF

V gene: TRBV28
clone size: -
J gene: TRBJ1-2
D gene: -
CDR3 DNA: TGTGCCAGCAGTTTGGGGGGAAGTGGCTATGGCTACACCTTC
CDR3 protein: CASSLGGSGYGYTF

V gene: TRBV29-1
clone size: -
J gene: TRBJ1-1
D gene: TRBD1
CDR3 DNA: TGCAGCGCGCGGGGACAGCCGAACACTGAAGCTTTCTTT
CDR3 protein: CSARGQPNTEAFF

V gene: TRBV10-3
clone size: -
J gene: TRBJ2-6
D gene: TRBD1
CDR3 DNA: TGTGCCGCCGGAGACAGGGGCTCTGGGGCCAACGTCCTGACTTTC
CDR3 protein: CAAGDRGSGANVLTF

V gene: TRBV28
clone size: -
J gene: TRBJ2-7
D gene: -
CDR3 DNA: TGTGCCAGCAGTTTAGGACGGGGAATCGAGCAGTACTTC
CDR3 protein: CASSLGRGIEQYF

V gene: TRBV4-1
clone size: -
J gene: TRBJ1-5
D gene: -
CDR3 DNA: TGCGCCAGCAGCCAAGATAACCCTGGGGCGCAGAGTAGCAATCAGCCCCAGCATTTT
CDR3 protein: CASSQDNPGAQSSNQPQHF

V gene: TRBV9
clone size: -
J gene: TRBJ2-7
D gene: -
CDR3 DNA: TGTGCCAGCAGCGTAGACGGCGGGACCTACTACGAGCAGTACTTC
CDR3 protein: CASSVDGGTYYEQYF

V gene: TRBV18
clone size: once
J gene: TRBJ1-2
D gene: -
CDR3 DNA: TGTGCCAGCTCACCGAGGCAGGGAAGCTATGGCTACACCTTC
CDR3 protein: CASSPRQGSYGYTF

V gene: TRBV6-1
clone size: -
J gene: TRBJ2-7
D gene: TRBD2
CDR3 DNA: TGTGCCAGCAGTGAAGAAGGGAATTACGGGACTAGCGGCCTTCTAAGGGAGCAGTACTTC
CDR3 protein: CASSEEGNYGTSGLLREQYF